This note documents a single T cell receptor beta chain sequence. The data derive from a study of blood T cell repertoires in COVID-19. Looking at the study overall: From the United States, Italy and Spain came samples of acute and convalescent COVID-19. T cells, B-cell-depleted T cells, or PBMCs provided the cDNA or gDNA that served as material.

The CDR3 covers 12 residues. The V gene lost 4 bases and the J gene lost 8 bases, with 11 bases spanning the gap. Authors' analysis steps: Amplifying reference gene primers gave estimates of nucleated cell counts. Produced via immunoSEQ multiplex PCR; TCRdb's table is partial and in-frame only. For V, J and clone size, that table is used; D and trimming come from the DNA. The data contain about 400,000 clones, more than 75% of them seen just once; the ten biggest clones take up over 2.5%. The material sequenced was peripheral blood. The receptor was derived from a human donor in a cohort sampled during active COVID-19. V is TRBV12-3 or TRBV12-4 and J is TRBJ1-1; a possible D gene is TRBD1 (5 bases). The CDR3, as DNA: TGTGCCAGCAGTTCCAGGGTGGGGGAAGCTTTCTTT. Protein: CASSSRVGEAFF.